This TCR beta chain is drawn from a study of shared clonotypes between healthy human individuals. Background on the study: Donors had three CD4 naive, three CD4 memory, two CD8 naive and one CD8 memory plate apiece.

About this clone itself: This same CDR3 is encoded by further DNA sequences in the sample.

For every subset, genomic DNA was evenly distributed across several immunoSEQ plates. TCRdb's table, derived via immunoSEQ multiplex PCR, lists solely in-frame clones and lacks some. The sample has roughly 2.1 million clones, around 93% seen once. Germline lookup yields CDR1 MNHEY and CDR2 SMNVEV (reference sequence). CDR3 length: 14 residues. Trimming took 5 bases from V and 0 from J, leaving 10 bases between them. As defined, naive CD8 cells were CD45RO-negative and positively selected for CCR7, with terminally differentiated effector memory CD45RA+ cells excluded. The chain carries TRBV27 and TRBJ1-2, with D perhaps TRBD1 (6 bases). Sample: naive CD8+ T cells from PBMCs. The TCR sequence derives from a man between 18 and 35 years old in good health. Some clones in this sample may be carry-over from other donors' samples. The CDR3 protein is CASSPRTANYGYTF. The DNA for the CDR3 is TGTGCCAGCAGTCCTAGGACAGCTAACTATGGCTACACCTTC.